This T cell receptor (beta chain) originates from a study of cytomegalovirus exposure and HLA in healthy donors. PCR involved 60 Vbeta and 13 Jbeta primers. Using immunoSEQ multiplex PCR, the repertoire was profiled, and TCRdb retains in-frame clones only, with some absent. The table lists some 200,000 clones, approximately 78% of them singletons. Trimming left V 4 bases short and J 6 bases short, with 13 bases between. The CDR3 loop spans 14 amino acids. Looked up from germline, CDR1 is MNHEY and CDR2 is SVGAGI. Broader study findings: The authors excluded some V segments, including TRBV6-2 and TRBV6-3, as indistinguishable. The investigators catalogued 150 to 200 TCR beta chains as cytomegalovirus-associated.

Regarding this clone: Its target is unknown.

The V gene is TRBV6-5, the J gene TRBJ2-4; perhaps TRBD1 as D (5 bases). This receptor was taken from a woman younger than 35 in good health and CMV-seronegative. Sequenced: PBMCs. The CDR3 DNA is TGTGCCAGCAGTTCGAGTGTGGGGCTAAACATTCAGTACTTC. Its translation: CASSSSVGLNIQYF.